One and the same sample provided the 24 T cell receptor beta chains below, sequenced in a study of siplizumab effects on memory and regulatory T cells (dated by TCRdb to the late 2010s). Library prep was done by the immunoSEQ multiplex PCR assay. TCRdb took over this immuneACCESS table, retaining in-frame rearrangements with V and J assigned. Such tables are incomplete; in checked studies, under half of the missing clones stem from an unresolved V gene, and the remainder is unexplained. For this sample the table gives some 100,000 clones, of which 90% to 95% were detected only once. Together, the top ten hold 0.65% to 0.8% of the sample. The specimen was Tregs sorted from blood. All receptors derive from a human donor in good health.

The V gene is TRBV28, the J gene TRBJ2-1; weak D call: TRBD2 (6 bases). There are 14 residues in the CDR3. Looked up from germline, CDR1 is MDHEN and CDR2 is SYDVKM. V was cut by 6 bases and J by 12 bases, with 21 bases left in between. CDR3 protein: CASSLTMPGLPQFF. CDR3 nucleotide sequence: TGTGCCAGCAGCTTGACGATGCCGGGACTTCCGCAGTTCTTC.

The CDR3 sequence: CASSQDRVSASRGYEQYF. CDR3 nucleotide sequence: TGCGCCAGCAGCCAAGATCGAGTTTCGGCTAGCCGCGGCTACGAGCAGTACTTC. The chain combines TRBV4-1 with TRBJ2-7; a possible D gene is TRBD2 (5 bases). Between the trimmed V and J ends, which lost 0 bases and 3 bases, there was a span of 21 bases. This CDR3 is 18 amino acids long. Germline V gene sequence: CDR1 MGHRA, CDR2 YSYEKL.

The chain couples TRBV11-1 to TRBJ1-1; D not resolved. The V gene's germline CDR1 is SGHAT and CDR2 FQDESV (reference sequence). Between the trimmed V and J ends, which lost 3 bases and 5 bases, there was a span of 10 bases. The CDR3 loop spans 13 amino acids. CDR3 protein: CASSFEQRTEAFF. The DNA of the CDR3 is TGTGCCAGCAGCTTCGAACAGAGGACTGAAGCTTTCTTT. Full variable domain (outside the CDR3, taken from reference TRBV11-1 and TRBJ1-1): EAEVAQSPRYKITEKSQAVAFWCDPISGHATLYWYRQILGQGPELLVQFQDESVVDDSQLPKDRFSAERLKGVDSTLKIQPAELGDSAMYLCASSFEQRTEAFFGQGTRLTVV.

Concerning this clone itself: The germline gene is not matched at one end of the junction; a read error may be the cause. The J gene is TRBJ2-2, the V gene TRBV2; no clear D. Per the germline V gene, CDR1 is SNHLY and CDR2 is FYNNEI. The CDR3 extends over 13 amino acids. CDR3 region: CAGSEDHTGELFF. In DNA, the CDR3 is TGTGCCGGCAGCGAAGACCACACCGGGGAGCTGTTTTTT.

The rearrangement uses TRBV19 and TRBJ2-7; tentative D call: TRBD2 (6 bases). This CDR3 region has 16 residues. Germline CDR1 LNHDA, CDR2 SQIVND (reference sequence). V was cut by 4 bases and J by 0 bases, with 16 bases left in between. The CDR3 DNA is TGTGCCAGTAGTAACCCCCGGGGGACGACCTCCTACGAGCAGTACTTC. Its translation is CASSNPRGTTSYEQYF.

J is TRBJ2-1 and V is TRBV9; D might be TRBD2 (6 bases). The CDR3 sequence is 16 residues long. Trimming took 7 bases from V and 0 from J, leaving 17 bases between them. Germline CDR1 is SGDLS and CDR2 is YYNGEE. CDR3 amino acids: CASGPLASSSYNEQFF. CDR3 coding DNA: TGTGCCAGCGGGCCCCTAGCGTCGAGCTCCTACAATGAGCAGTTCTTC. The entire variable domain, with the rest obtained from reference TRBV9 and TRBJ2-1, is as follows: DSGVTQTPKHLITATGQRVTLRCSPRSGDLSVYWYQQSLDQGLQFLIQYYNGEERAKGNILERFSAQQFPDLHSELNLSSLELGDSALYFCASGPLASSSYNEQFFGPGTRLTVL.

This sequence joins TRBV7-8 and TRBJ2-7; D gene unclear. Germline CDR1 and CDR2: SGHVS and FQNEAQ. The V end was cut by 7 bases, the J end by 2 bases, with 21 bases between. The CDR3 has 16 residues. The CDR3 region is CASTVGRKYTTYEQYF. Here the CDR3 DNA reads TGTGCCAGCACCGTAGGCAGGAAATATACCACCTACGAGCAGTACTTC. The full variable domain, rest sourced from reference TRBV7-8 and TRBJ2-7, is GAGVSQSPRYKVAKRGQDVALRCDPISGHVSLFWYQQALGQGPEFLTYFQNEAQLDKSGLPSDRFFAERPEGSVSTLKIQRTQQEDSAVYLCASTVGRKYTTYEQYFGPGTRLTVT.

V gene TRBV14 combines with J gene TRBJ2-3; 9 nucleotides agree with TRBD2. CDR3 length: 18 amino acids. Germline assignment: CDR1 SGHDN and CDR2 FVKESK. J gave up 2 bases and V 3 bases, and 12 bases lay outside the gene matches. CDR3: CASSHPRLAEDATDTQYF. CDR3 bases: TGTGCCAGCAGCCACCCAAGACTAGCGGAGGATGCCACAGATACGCAGTATTTT.

The genes are TRBV5-4 and TRBJ2-7; 9 bases map to TRBD2. In germline, CDR1 is SGHNT, CDR2 YYREEE (reference sequence). V lost 3 bases and J lost 6; bases outside the gene matches: 7. This CDR3 spans 14 amino acids. The CDR3 DNA follows: TGTGCCAGCAGCTGGACCGGGACTAGCTCCGAGCAGTACTTC. This encodes CASSWTGTSSEQYF.

The rearrangement links TRBV6-5 to TRBJ2-7; 12 bases agree with TRBD2. Germline V gene lookup returns CDR1 MNHEY and CDR2 SVGAGI. The CDR3 has 15 residues. Trimming took 5 bases from V and 3 from J; bases not matched to a gene: 5. The CDR3 protein is CASSKRLAGVYEQYF. DNA of the CDR3: TGTGCCAGCAGTAAACGACTAGCGGGAGTCTACGAGCAGTACTTC.

V gene TRBV7-9 combines with J gene TRBJ2-7; weak D call: TRBD1 (5 bases). The V gene's germline CDR1 is SEHNR and CDR2 FQNEAQ (reference sequence). The CDR3 has 13 residues. V lost 5 bases, J lost 2 bases, and 10 bases lay in between. DNA of the CDR3: TGTGCCAGCAGCCCCAGGGCGGCCTACGAGCAGTACTTC. Translation: CASSPRAAYEQYF.

V and J are TRBV27 and TRBJ2-3; possible D gene TRBD1, 5 bases. Trimming removed 7 bases at V and 2 bases at J, with 13 bases between. The CDR3 is 14 residues long. CDR1 and CDR2 (germline): MNHEY, SMNVEV (reference sequence). CDR3 protein: CASKRQGTTDTQYF. As DNA, the CDR3 is TGTGCCAGCAAGAGGCAGGGCACCACAGATACGCAGTATTTT.

The CDR3 nucleotides are TGTGCCAGCAGTTCCTCCCCCCCCCGGGGGGCGATGGCCAAAAACATTCAGTACTTC. It specifies CASSSSPPRGAMAKNIQYF. The chain combines TRBV27 with TRBJ2-4; tentatively, D is TRBD2 (7 bases). The germline V gene has CDR1 MNHEY and CDR2 SMNVEV (reference sequence). Between the trimmed V and J ends, which lost 4 bases and 1 base, there was a span of 23 bases. The CDR3 has 19 amino acids.

This clone came up a few times. The chain couples TRBV30 to TRBJ1-1, with D hard to call. The CDR3 totals 12 residues. Germline CDR1 and CDR2: GTSNPN and SVGIG (reference sequence). With 4 bases removed from V and 5 bases from J, the gap between germline ends came to 11 bases. The CDR3 loop is CAWKDPTTEAFF. The CDR3, as DNA: TGTGCCTGGAAAGACCCGACGACTGAAGCTTTCTTT.

This clone appeared once. The chain uses TRBV6-1 and TRBJ2-7; 7 bases align to TRBD1. The germline CDR1 and CDR2 sequences are MNHNS and SASEGT. The trim removed 7 bases at V and 1 base at J, leaving 4 bases unmatched. The CDR3 consists of 13 residues. The CDR3, as DNA: TGTGCCAGCAAGCGACAGGGATCCTACGAGCAGTACTTC. Translation gives CASKRQGSYEQYF.

The rearrangement uses TRBV12-5 and TRBJ2-5; D is uncertain. CDR1 is LGHNT, CDR2 FRNRAP, per germline. The V end lost 4 bases, the J end lost 4 bases, and 10 bases lay between the germline ends. The CDR3 has 13 amino acids. CDR3 in amino acids: CASGYLSAETQYF. CDR3 DNA: TGTGCTAGTGGTTACCTTTCGGCAGAGACCCAGTACTTC.

The chain couples TRBV9 to TRBJ2-7; 7 bases line up with TRBD1. The length of the CDR3 is 14 residues. J was trimmed by 2 bases and V by 4 bases; bases with no gene match: 6. From germline, CDR1 is SGDLS and CDR2 YYNGEE. In DNA form, the CDR3 reads TGTGCCAGCAGCCCCCGACAGGGAACCTACGAGCAGTACTTC. Translated: CASSPRQGTYEQYF. The complete variable domain, with remaining parts taken from reference TRBV9 and TRBJ2-7, reads DSGVTQTPKHLITATGQRVTLRCSPRSGDLSVYWYQQSLDQGLQFLIQYYNGEERAKGNILERFSAQQFPDLHSELNLSSLELGDSALYFCASSPRQGTYEQYFGPGTRLTVT.

The rearrangement joins TRBV7-6 to TRBJ2-2; possibly TRBD2 for D (6 bases). CDR1 SGHVS and CDR2 FNYEAQ come from the germline V gene. The V end was cut by 6 bases, the J end by 0 bases, with 11 bases between. The CDR3 is 15 amino acids. CDR3 protein: CASRRLVTNTGELFF. The CDR3 DNA reads as TGTGCCAGCAGGCGACTAGTGACGAACACCGGGGAGCTGTTTTTT.

The chain couples TRBV9 to TRBJ2-3; 13 nucleotides match TRBD2. Germline V CDR1 and CDR2: SGDLS, YYNGEE. The CDR3 runs 17 residues. V shed 3 bases, J shed 4 bases, and the junction held 8 bases outside the gene matches. The CDR3 here is CASSAGTSGIFSDTQYF. The DNA for the CDR3 is TGTGCCAGCAGCGCCGGGACTAGCGGGATTTTTTCAGATACGCAGTATTTT.

The chain uses TRBV19 and TRBJ2-3; D possibly corresponds to TRBD2 (5 bases). V was trimmed by 6 bases and J by 6 bases, leaving 10 bases between them. The germline gives CDR1 LNHDA, CDR2 SQIVND (reference sequence). The CDR3 covers 12 residues. As DNA, the CDR3 is TGTGCCAGTAGATCGTCGGGGGATACGCAGTATTTT. It specifies CASRSSGDTQYF.

The genes are TRBV7-9 and TRBJ2-2, with D possibly matching TRBD1 (5 bases). Trimming removed 1 base from V and 5 bases from J, with 17 bases in between. The CDR3 has 17 residues. The germline CDR1 and CDR2 sequences are SEHNR and FQNEAQ (reference sequence). In nucleotides, the CDR3 is TGTGCCAGCAGCTTAGTCATCTCAGGGCTCCGGACCGGGGAGCTGTTTTTT. This sequence encodes CASSLVISGLRTGELFF.

The rearrangement uses TRBV19 and TRBJ1-1, with TRBD1 matching 7 bases. V was clipped by 8 bases and J by 5 bases; unmatched bases: 11. CDR3 length equals 14 residues. From germline, CDR1 is LNHDA and CDR2 SQIVND (reference sequence). The CDR3 region has the DNA TGTGCCAGTTGGCCGGGGGCAGGGGGGACTGAAGCTTTCTTT. Its translation: CASWPGAGGTEAFF.

The chain uses TRBV19 and TRBJ2-1, with no clear D. The V end lost 1 base, the J end lost 3 bases, and 16 bases lay between the germline ends. The CDR3 covers 17 residues. Germline CDR1 LNHDA, CDR2 SQIVND (reference sequence). The CDR3 sequence: CASSIVHLGSGYNEQFF. The CDR3 nucleotides read TGTGCCAGTAGTATAGTCCACCTAGGATCAGGCTACAATGAGCAGTTCTTC. Together with reference TRBV19 and TRBJ2-1, the CDR3 gives the full variable domain: DGGITQSPKYLFRKEGQNVTLSCEQNLNHDAMYWYRQDPGQGLRLIYYSQIVNDFQKGDIAEGYSVSREKKESFPLTVTSAQKNPTAFYLCASSIVHLGSGYNEQFFGPGTRLTVL.

V gene TRBV18 combines with J gene TRBJ1-2, with 9 positions matching TRBD1. This CDR3 is built from 14 residues. Unmatched junction bases numbered 4, after V lost 4 bases and J lost 4 bases. The V gene's germline CDR1 is KGHSH and CDR2 LQKENI. The CDR3 DNA sequence: TGTGCCAGCTCACGGGGACAGGGTAGCTATGGCTACACCTTC. It is translated as CASSRGQGSYGYTF.